This TCR beta chain originates from a study of T cell responses to AZD1222 COVID-19 vaccine. Whole-study context: Second-dose groups at about 4 or about 12 weeks were pooled. Study findings and constraints: Clonal diversity was possibly underestimated, and the donors were mostly white British, with more females.

Germline loops: CDR1 SGHDT, CDR2 YYEEEE. The CDR3 totals 13 residues. V was cut by 6 bases and J by 1 base, with 10 bases left in between. About this clone itself: The target antigen is unknown.

Profiled with immunoSEQ multiplex PCR; TCRdb holds only in-frame clones, not every one. The sample carries 90,000 to 120,000 clones, approximately 90% recorded once. This sequence originates from an adult in good health. Specimen: peripheral blood, collected on day 0 of AZD1222 vaccination. The chain couples TRBV5-6 to TRBJ1-1; D ambiguous. The CDR3 nucleotides are TGTGCCAGCACCAGGCCGGGGAACACTGAAGCTTTCTTT. It encodes CASTRPGNTEAFF. Together with reference TRBV5-6 and TRBJ1-1, the CDR3 gives the full variable domain: DAGVTQSPTHLIKTRGQQVTLRCSPKSGHDTVSWYQQALGQGPQFIFQYYEEEERQRGNFPDRFSGHQFPNYSSELNVNALLLGDSALYLCASTRPGNTEAFFGQGTRLTVV.